Given below is one T cell receptor (beta chain) in context. The antigen is undetermined. PCR involved 60 Vbeta and 13 Jbeta primers. Clones were read by immunoSEQ multiplex PCR, and TCRdb kept only the in-frame ones, dropping some. Of 150,000 to 200,000 clones listed, more than 60% are singletons. Healthy bone marrow donors made up the donors. The sample comes from a study of cytomegalovirus exposure and HLA in healthy donors. General study results and limits: Within the data, a cluster of highly shared sequence variants was likely a sequencing artifact. It was reported that the classifier diagnosed cytomegalovirus status with high specificity and sensitivity in both the original and validation cohorts. Relative to the 666-donor mean, N-insertions were reportedly fewer in an Asian-associated ancestry cluster in a later analysis.

Deletions cut 7 bases from V and 4 bases from J, with 19 bases between. The CDR3 covers 15 residues. Germline CDR1 MNHEY, CDR2 SVGAGI. The rearrangement links TRBV6-5 to TRBJ1-1, with D possibly matching TRBD1 (6 bases). The sequencing input was PBMCs. The TCR comes from a female donor in good health and CMV-seronegative. The CDR3 sequence: CASTGGDTVSTEAFF. CDR3 coding DNA: TGTGCCAGCACTGGGGGGGACACGGTTTCCACTGAAGCTTTCTTT.